Included here is one T cell receptor (beta chain) sequence, with context. The germline gives CDR1 MNHNS, CDR2 SASEGT. The V end was cut by 3 bases, the J end by 6 bases, with 15 bases between. This CDR3 spans 15 amino acids. This specimen belongs to a study of control samples from healthy donors and cancer patients. The data were produced by immunoSEQ multiplex PCR, yet TCRdb's version contains in-frame clones alone and is incomplete. The table records some 140,000 clones, approximately 94% of them present only once. The sequenced sample was blood. The source of this sequence is a man in his forties in good health. The chain recombines TRBV6-1 with TRBJ1-5; D is perhaps TRBD1 (6 bases). For the CDR3, the DNA is TGTGCCAGCAGTGAGGAACAGGGTGGGGGTCAGCCCCAGCATTTT. It encodes CASSEEQGGGQPQHF.